This T cell receptor beta chain is from a study of human T cells and chemical hapten exposure. MiXCR was run by TCRdb on the RACE reads, yielding one entry per CDR3 protein. The sample lists about 260,000 distinct CDR3 sequences; about 9% were seen once. Time point in this sample: pre-sensitization, week 0. Specified treatment: therapeutic diphenylcyclopropenone sensitization with weekly scalp DPC. The material sequenced was whole blood, taken in connection with sensitization to the hapten diphenylcyclopropenone (DPC). The TCR originated in a woman between 40 and 50 years old with alopecia areata. Some clones in this sample may be carry-over from other donors' samples.

The CDR3 protein is CASGTVRYF. In nucleotides, the CDR3 is TGTGCCAGCGGGACCGTAAGATATTTT. The chain couples TRBV19 to TRBJ2-3; D tentatively fits TRBD1 or TRBD2 (5 bases each). V was trimmed by 9 bases and J by 15 bases, leaving 13 bases between them. The germline CDR1 and CDR2 sequences are LNHDA and SQIVND (reference sequence). The CDR3 runs 9 residues.